Only one count was recorded for the clone carrying this TCR beta chain. Germline V gene lookup returns CDR1 LGHDT and CDR2 YNNKEL (reference sequence). V was pared by 6 bases and J by 2 bases, with 13 bases between. This CDR3 comprises 14 residues. The entry originates in a study of blood T cell repertoires in COVID-19. At the level of the study: Specimens from acute and convalescent COVID-19 originated in the United States, Italy and Spain. Nucleic acid was either cDNA or gDNA, and it came from T cells, B-cell-depleted T cells, or PBMCs.

In the original analysis: Amplification with reference gene primers provided the estimates of nucleated cell counts. Using immunoSEQ multiplex PCR, the repertoire was profiled, and TCRdb retains in-frame clones only, with some absent. V and J calls and clone size are those listed in that table; D and trimming were worked out from the DNA. The sample has roughly 140,000 clones, 65% to 90% seen once; the top ten hold about 3.2%. This sequence was found in a man aged 45-65 years with acute or convalescent COVID-19. This chain joins TRBV3-1 (or the pseudogene TRBV3-2) and TRBJ1-1; a weak D match, TRBD1 (5 bases). The sample consisted of peripheral blood. The CDR3 DNA follows: TGTGCCAGCAGACTCGACAGTCTCAACACTGAAGCTTTCTTT. Its protein is CASRLDSLNTEAFF.